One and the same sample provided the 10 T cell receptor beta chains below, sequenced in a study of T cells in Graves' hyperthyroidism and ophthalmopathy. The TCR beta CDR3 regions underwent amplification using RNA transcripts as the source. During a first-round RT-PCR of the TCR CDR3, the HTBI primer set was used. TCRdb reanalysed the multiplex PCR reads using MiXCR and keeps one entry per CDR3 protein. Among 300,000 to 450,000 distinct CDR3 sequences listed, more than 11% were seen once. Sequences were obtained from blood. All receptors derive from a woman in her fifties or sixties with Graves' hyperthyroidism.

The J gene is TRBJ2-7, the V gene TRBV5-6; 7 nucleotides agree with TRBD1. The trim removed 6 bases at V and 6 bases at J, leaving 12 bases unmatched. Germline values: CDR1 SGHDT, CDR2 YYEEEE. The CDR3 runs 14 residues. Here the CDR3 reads CASIPMTGLGEQYF. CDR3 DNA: TGTGCCAGCATCCCGATGACAGGGCTCGGCGAGCAGTACTTC.

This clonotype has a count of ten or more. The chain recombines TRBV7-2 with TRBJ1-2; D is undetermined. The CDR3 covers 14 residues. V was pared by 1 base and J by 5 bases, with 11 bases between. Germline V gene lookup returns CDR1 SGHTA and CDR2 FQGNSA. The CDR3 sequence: CASSLGSRSYGYTF. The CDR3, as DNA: TGTGCCAGCAGCTTAGGATCCAGGTCATATGGCTACACCTTC.

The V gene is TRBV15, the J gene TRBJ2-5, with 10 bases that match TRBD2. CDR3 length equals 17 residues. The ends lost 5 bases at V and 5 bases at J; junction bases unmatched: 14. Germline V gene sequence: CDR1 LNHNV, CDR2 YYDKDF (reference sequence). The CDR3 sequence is CATSPGLAGAGEETQYF. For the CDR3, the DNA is TGTGCCACCAGCCCGGGGCTAGCGGGAGCCGGTGAGGAGACCCAGTACTTC.

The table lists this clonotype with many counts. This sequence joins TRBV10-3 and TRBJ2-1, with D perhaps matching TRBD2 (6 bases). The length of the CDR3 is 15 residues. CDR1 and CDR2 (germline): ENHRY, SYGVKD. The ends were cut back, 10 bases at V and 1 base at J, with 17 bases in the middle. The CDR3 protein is CARDGGVLSYNEQFF. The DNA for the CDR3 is TGTGCCAGGGATGGAGGGGTCCTATCCTACAATGAGCAGTTCTTC.

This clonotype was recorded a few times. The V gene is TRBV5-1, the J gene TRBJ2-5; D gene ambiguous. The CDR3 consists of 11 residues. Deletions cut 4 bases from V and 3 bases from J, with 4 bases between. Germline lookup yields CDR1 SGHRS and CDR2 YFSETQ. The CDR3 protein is CASSAEETQYF. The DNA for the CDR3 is TGCGCCAGCAGCGCAGAAGAGACCCAGTACTTC.

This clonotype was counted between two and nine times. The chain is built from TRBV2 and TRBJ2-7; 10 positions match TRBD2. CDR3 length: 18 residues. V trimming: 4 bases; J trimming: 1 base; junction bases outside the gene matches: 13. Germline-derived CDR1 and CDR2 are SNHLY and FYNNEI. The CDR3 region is CASSVSRLAGDSSYEQYF. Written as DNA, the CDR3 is TGTGCCAGCAGTGTTAGTAGGCTAGCGGGAGATTCGTCCTACGAGCAGTACTTC.

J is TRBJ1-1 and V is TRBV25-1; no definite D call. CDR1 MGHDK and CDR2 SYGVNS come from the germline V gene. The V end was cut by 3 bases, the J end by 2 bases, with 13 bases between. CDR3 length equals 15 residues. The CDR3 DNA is TGTGCCAGCAGTGATTTGAGTCTGTCCAACACTGAAGCTTTCTTT. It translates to CASSDLSLSNTEAFF.

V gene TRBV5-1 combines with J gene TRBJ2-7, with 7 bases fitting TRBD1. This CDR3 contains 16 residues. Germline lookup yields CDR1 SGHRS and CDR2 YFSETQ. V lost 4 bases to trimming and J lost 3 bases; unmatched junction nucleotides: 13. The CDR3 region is CASSHLEPGQLYEQYF. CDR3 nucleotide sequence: TGCGCCAGCAGCCACCTCGAACCGGGACAGCTCTACGAGCAGTACTTC.

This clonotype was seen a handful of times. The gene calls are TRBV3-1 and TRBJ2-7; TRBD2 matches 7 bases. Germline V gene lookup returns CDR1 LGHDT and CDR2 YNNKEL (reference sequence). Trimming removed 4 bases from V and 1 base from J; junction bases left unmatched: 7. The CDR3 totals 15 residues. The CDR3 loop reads CASSRASGKSYEQYF. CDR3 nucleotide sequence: TGTGCCAGCAGCCGCGCTAGCGGAAAATCCTACGAGCAGTACTTC.

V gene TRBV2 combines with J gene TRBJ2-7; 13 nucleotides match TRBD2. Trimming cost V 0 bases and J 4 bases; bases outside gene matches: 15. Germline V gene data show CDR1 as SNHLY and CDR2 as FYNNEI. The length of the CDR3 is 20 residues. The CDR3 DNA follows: TGTGCCAGCAGTGAAGCGATGATAACTAGCGGGAGGGCCGATCCTTACGAGCAGTACTTC. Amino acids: CASSEAMITSGRADPYEQYF.